Shown below are 12 T cell receptor beta chains from a single sample sequenced in a study of blood T cell repertoires in COVID-19. The repertoire was sequenced with immunoSEQ multiplex PCR; TCRdb's copy has only in-frame clones and lacks some. Of around 200,000 clones in the sample, approximately 86% are singletons; the top ten hold 2.5% to 3.5%. Sequencing input: peripheral blood. The source of these receptors is a man aged 35 to 55 with active or convalescent COVID-19.

This sequence joins TRBV18 and TRBJ1-2; 12 positions agree with TRBD1. The CDR3 is made up of 19 amino acids. Losses at the gene ends were 3 bases for V and 4 bases for J; bases not matched to a gene: 15. The germline CDR1 and CDR2 sequences are KGHSH and LQKENI. CDR3 nucleotide sequence: TGTGCCAGCTCACCTTCACCCGGGACAGGGGGCGTCTCAGGCTATGGCTACACCTTC. It specifies CASSPSPGTGGVSGYGYTF. Variable domain in full (rest from reference TRBV18 and TRBJ1-2): NAGVMQNPRHLVRRRGQEARLRCSPMKGHSHVYWYRQLPEEGLKFMVYLQKENIIDESGMPKERFSAEFPKEGPSILRIQQVVRGDSAAYFCASSPSPGTGGVSGYGYTFGSGTRLTVV.

The V gene is TRBV7-2, the J gene TRBJ1-1; possible D gene TRBD1, 6 bases. V lost 2 bases to trimming and J lost 4 bases, with 11 bases between them. CDR3 length: 14 residues. Per germline, CDR1 SGHTA and CDR2 FQGNSA. The CDR3 loop reads CASSLQGWITEAFF. The CDR3 DNA sequence: TGTGCCAGCAGCTTACAGGGGTGGATCACTGAAGCTTTCTTT.

V gene TRBV11-2 combines with J gene TRBJ2-3; 9 bases align to TRBD2. The CDR3 is made up of 14 amino acids. J lost 6 bases, V lost 5 bases, and 6 bases had no gene match. Germline CDR1 reads SGHAT; CDR2 reads FQNNGV. This CDR3 is CASSLWTSDDTQYF. DNA of the CDR3: TGTGCCAGCAGCCTCTGGACTAGCGATGATACGCAGTATTTT.

The J gene is TRBJ2-1, the V gene TRBV7-3; TRBD1 agrees at 8 bases. The J segment lost 1 base and the V segment lost 5 bases, leaving 4 bases of the junction unmatched. In germline, CDR1 is SGHTA, CDR2 FQGTGA. The CDR3 has 15 amino acids. This chain's CDR3 is CASSTGQGSYNEQFF. CDR3 bases: TGTGCCAGCAGCACAGGACAGGGATCCTACAATGAGCAGTTCTTC.

V is TRBV28 and J is TRBJ1-5; D unclear. With 6 bases removed from V and 4 bases from J, the gap between germline ends came to 7 bases. The germline V gene encodes CDR1 MDHEN and CDR2 SYDVKM. The CDR3 consists of 12 residues. The DNA for the CDR3 is TGTGCCAGCAGAGAGGGAAATCAGCCCCAGCATTTT. Translation gives CASREGNQPQHF.

A note on this clone: Additional DNA sequences in this sample encode the identical CDR3. The chain combines TRBV12-3 or TRBV12-4 with TRBJ2-1, with D possibly being TRBD1 (5 bases). Trimming took off 5 bases at V and 7 bases at J, with 9 bases between the two ends. The CDR3 has 12 residues. CDR3 sequence reads: CASSPGQNEQFF. CDR3 DNA sequence: TGTGCCAGCAGTCCCGGACAAAATGAGCAGTTCTTC.

The gene calls are TRBV10-3 and TRBJ2-2; TRBD2 matches at 7 bases. The germline gives CDR1 ENHRY, CDR2 SYGVKD. The CDR3 totals 14 residues. V lost 7 bases to trimming and J lost 1 base; unmatched junction nucleotides: 3. CDR3 in amino acids: CAITRTRNTGELFF. The DNA of the CDR3 is TGTGCCATCACCCGGACTAGGAACACCGGGGAGCTGTTTTTT.

Here the CDR3 DNA reads TGTGCCAGCAGTATCACCGGGACAGATAAATTCTATGGCTACACCTTC. It specifies CASSITGTDKFYGYTF. This chain joins TRBV28 and TRBJ1-2; 7 positions agree with TRBD1. The CDR3 runs to 16 residues. Germline CDR1 MDHEN, CDR2 SYDVKM. Trimming cost V 5 bases and J 4 bases; bases outside gene matches: 13.

V and J are TRBV2 and TRBJ1-5; 8 nucleotides match TRBD1. This CDR3 region has 16 residues. Germline-derived CDR1 and CDR2 are SNHLY and FYNNEI. V lost 8 bases and J lost 0; bases outside the gene matches: 9. Here the CDR3 DNA reads TGTGCCAGCTGCCAGGGGGCAATAGATAGCAATCAGCCCCAGCATTTT. It specifies CASCQGAIDSNQPQHF.

The chain combines TRBV2 with TRBJ1-2; D perhaps matches TRBD1 (6 bases). Germline CDR1 SNHLY, CDR2 FYNNEI. V lost 4 bases to trimming and J lost 4 bases, with 13 bases between them. CDR3 length: 14 amino acids. CDR3 nucleotide sequence: TGTGCCAGCAGTGGGGGGCAGGGTAGCTATGGCTACACCTTC. It translates to CASSGGQGSYGYTF. The complete variable domain, with remaining parts taken from reference TRBV2 and TRBJ1-2, reads EPEVTQTPSHQVTQMGQEVILRCVPISNHLYFYWYRQILGQKVEFLVSFYNNEISEKSEIFDDQFSVERPDGSNFTLKIRSTKLEDSAMYFCASSGGQGSYGYTFGSGTRLTVV.

In the case of this clone: Sequence at one end of the junction differs from germline and may be a read error. V gene TRBV27 combines with J gene TRBJ2-2, with D possibly matching TRBD1 (5 bases). From germline, CDR1 is MNHEY and CDR2 SMNVEV (reference sequence). This CDR3 is 15 amino acids long. The CDR3 loop reads CVSSLDGRVRGELFF. The CDR3 bases are TGTGTCAGCAGTTTAGATGGCAGGGTGAGAGGGGAGCTGTTTTTT.

This clone was recorded a few times. V gene TRBV28 combines with J gene TRBJ2-7, with TRBD1 matching 7 bases. The V gene end was trimmed by 2 bases and the J gene end by 4 bases; junction bases not matched to a gene: 2. Looked up from germline, CDR1 is MDHEN and CDR2 is SYDVKM. This CDR3 region has 13 residues. CDR3 nucleotides: TGTGCCAGCAGTTTAAGGGGGCTTTACGAGCAGTACTTC. It codes for CASSLRGLYEQYF. Variable domain in full (rest from reference TRBV28 and TRBJ2-7): DVKVTQSSRYLVKRTGEKVFLECVQDMDHENMFWYRQDPGLGLRLIYFSYDVKMKEKGDIPEGYSVSREKKERFSLILESASTNQTSMYLCASSLRGLYEQYFGPGTRLTVT.